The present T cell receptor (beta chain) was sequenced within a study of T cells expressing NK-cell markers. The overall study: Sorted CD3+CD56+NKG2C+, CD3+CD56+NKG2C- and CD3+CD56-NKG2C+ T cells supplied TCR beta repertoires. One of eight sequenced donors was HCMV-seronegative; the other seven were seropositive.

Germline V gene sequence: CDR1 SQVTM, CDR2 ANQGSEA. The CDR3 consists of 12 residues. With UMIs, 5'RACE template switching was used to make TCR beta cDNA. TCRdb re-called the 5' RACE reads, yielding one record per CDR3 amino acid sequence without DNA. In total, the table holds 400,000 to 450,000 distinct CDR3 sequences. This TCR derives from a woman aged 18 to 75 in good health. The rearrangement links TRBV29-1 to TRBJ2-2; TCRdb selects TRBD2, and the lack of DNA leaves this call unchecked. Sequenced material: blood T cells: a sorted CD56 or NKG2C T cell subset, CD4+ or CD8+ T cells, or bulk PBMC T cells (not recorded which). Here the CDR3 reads CSVEGEGGELFF.